The 23 T cell receptor beta chains reported below all come from one sample, sequenced in a study of identical twins. From the 5' RACE reads, TCRdb called clonotypes with MiXCR, one entry per CDR3 protein. The sample has about 570,000 distinct CDR3 sequences, 9.6% seen once. These data also formed part of another study, on yellow fever vaccine responses in identical twins.

The sequenced sample consisted of PBMCs. The receptors shown here come from a woman under 30 in good health.

The chain employs TRBV10-3 and TRBJ2-7, with TRBD2 matching 14 bases. The CDR3 runs 14 residues. From germline, CDR1 is ENHRY and CDR2 SYGVKD. V was clipped by 3 bases and J by 7 bases; unmatched bases: 2. This chain's CDR3 is CAISDRLAGGEQYF. In DNA form, the CDR3 reads TGTGCCATCAGTGATCGACTAGCGGGAGGGGAGCAGTACTTC.

The sample holds a few counts of this clonotype. The V gene is TRBV4-1, the J gene TRBJ2-5; 12 bases line up with TRBD2. CDR1 is MGHRA and CDR2 is YSYEKL in the germline V gene. The trim removed 4 bases at V and 5 bases at J, leaving 5 bases unmatched. This CDR3 spans 15 amino acids. CDR3 residues: CASSPTTSGRETQYF. The DNA for the CDR3 is TGCGCCAGCAGCCCCACTACTAGCGGGAGGGAGACCCAGTACTTC.

This clonotype was counted only a few times. This sequence joins TRBV5-1 and TRBJ2-1, with D tentatively TRBD2 (7 bases). V gave up 0 bases and J gave up 8 bases, with 18 bases separating them. Per the germline V gene, CDR1 is SGHRS and CDR2 is YFSETQ. The CDR3 length is 16 residues. This CDR3 is CASSLVGGGRIDEQFF. DNA of the CDR3: TGCGCCAGCAGCTTGGTAGGGGGGGGCCGGATTGATGAGCAGTTCTTC.

This clonotype was seen only a few times. The rearrangement links TRBV7-9 to TRBJ2-7; D is unresolved. CDR1 is SEHNR, CDR2 FQNEAQ, per germline (reference sequence). V lost 1 base to trimming and J lost 2 bases, with 12 bases between them. The CDR3 contains 15 residues. CDR3 loop: CASSLVSAKTYEQYF. In DNA, the CDR3 is TGTGCCAGCAGCTTAGTGAGCGCGAAAACCTACGAGCAGTACTTC.

This clonotype was picked up a small number of times. V and J are TRBV20-1 and TRBJ2-5; TRBD1 or TRBD2 may be the D gene (5 bases each). Trimming removed 4 bases at V and 5 bases at J, with 20 bases between. CDR3 length: 15 amino acids. In germline, CDR1 is DFQATT, CDR2 SNEGSKA (reference sequence). This CDR3 reads CSANTLRDKGETQYF. For the CDR3, the DNA is TGCAGTGCTAATACCCTTCGGGATAAGGGGGAGACCCAGTACTTC.

This clonotype showed up many times. V is TRBV7-6 and J is TRBJ1-2, with TRBD1 matching over 11 bases. Looked up from germline, CDR1 is SGHVS and CDR2 is FNYEAQ. J gave up 6 bases and V 2 bases, and 14 bases lay outside the gene matches. The CDR3 extends over 18 amino acids. As DNA, the CDR3 is TGTGCCAGCAGCTTAAGTTTTGGAGGGACAGGGGGAGAAAATGGCTACACCTTC. It translates to CASSLSFGGTGGENGYTF.

The rearrangement uses TRBV4-3 and TRBJ2-7; D may match TRBD1 or TRBD2 (5 bases each). Germline CDR1 is LGHNA and CDR2 is YSLEER. The V end was cut by 8 bases, the J end by 3 bases, with 8 bases between. CDR3 length: 11 amino acids. As DNA, the CDR3 is TGCGCCAGCGGGACCTTCTACGAGCAGTACTTC. Translated: CASGTFYEQYF.

This clonotype was found many times. This chain uses TRBV4-3 with TRBJ1-2; the D is unclear. CDR3 length equals 14 residues. Germline CDR1 is LGHNA and CDR2 is YSLEER. The V and J ends lost 0 bases and 7 bases respectively, with 12 bases between them. This chain's CDR3 is CASSQDRGEGGYTF. In DNA, the CDR3 is TGCGCCAGCAGCCAAGACCGGGGAGAGGGTGGCTACACCTTC.

In this sample, this clonotype turned up a few times. The chain is built from TRBV5-1 and TRBJ2-3, with unresolved D. The CDR3 extends over 15 amino acids. The V gene's germline CDR1 is SGHRS and CDR2 YFSETQ. The V and J ends lost 4 bases and 5 bases respectively, with 17 bases between them. CDR3 amino acids: CASSPRTNSGDTQYF. The CDR3 region has the DNA TGCGCCAGCAGCCCCCGGACCAACTCGGGAGATACGCAGTATTTT.

This clonotype appeared many times. This chain uses TRBV7-9 with TRBJ2-5; D might be TRBD1 or TRBD2, each matching 5 bases. This CDR3 has 14 amino acids. Trimming removed 8 bases at V and 2 bases at J, with 15 bases between. The germline V gene has CDR1 SEHNR and CDR2 FQNEAQ (reference sequence). CDR3 loop: CASSPAGAQETQYF. The CDR3 DNA sequence: TGTGCCAGCTCACCCGCCGGGGCGCAAGAGACCCAGTACTTC.

This clonotype was detected a few times. The V and J genes are TRBV24-1 and TRBJ2-5; tentative D call: TRBD1 (5 bases). The CDR3 contains 15 residues. V was cut by 3 bases and J by 4 bases, with 14 bases left in between. Looked up from germline, CDR1 is KGHDR and CDR2 is SFDVKD. The CDR3, as DNA: TGTGCCACCAGTGATCCGACAGTAGGTCCAGAGACCCAGTACTTC. As protein: CATSDPTVGPETQYF.

This clonotype was detected only once. The rearrangement links TRBV7-3 to TRBJ1-6; 7 nucleotides agree with TRBD1. The junction had 6 bases not matched to a gene; V was cut back by 2 bases and J by 8 bases. Germline assignment: CDR1 SGHTA and CDR2 FQGTGA. There are 15 residues in the CDR3. CDR3 sequence reads: CASSLGDSPHSPLHF. As DNA, the CDR3 is TGTGCCAGCAGCTTAGGGGACAGCCCCCATTCACCCCTCCACTTT.

At least ten counts were recorded for this clonotype. The chain recombines TRBV12-3 or TRBV12-4 with TRBJ1-2; D possibly corresponds to TRBD1 (6 bases). V lost 8 bases and J lost 6, with 19 bases in between. The CDR3 runs to 14 residues. This CDR3 is CASAEPGHADGYTF. DNA for the CDR3: TGTGCCAGCGCCGAACCGGGACACGCAGATGGCTACACCTTC.

This chain connects TRBV6-2 or TRBV6-3 to TRBJ2-3, with TRBD2 identical over 7 bases. The germline V gene has CDR1 MNHEY and CDR2 SVGEGT. The CDR3 is made up of 18 amino acids. V dropped 2 bases and J dropped 2; count of bases not matched to a gene: 13. CDR3 DNA sequence: TGTGCCAGCAGTTACCCCGCGGTCAAGCGGGGAAACACAGATACGCAGTATTTT. It yields the protein CASSYPAVKRGNTDTQYF.

This clonotype was found many times. The genes are TRBV6-5 and TRBJ2-7; possibly TRBD2 for D (6 bases). Trimming took off 0 bases at V and 2 bases at J, with 11 bases between the two ends. This CDR3 has 15 amino acids. CDR1 is MNHEY and CDR2 is SVGAGI in the germline V gene. CDR3 sequence reads: CASSYSGGTTYEQYF. The CDR3, as DNA: TGTGCCAGCAGTTACTCGGGCGGGACGACCTACGAGCAGTACTTC.

This clonotype was seen at least ten times. The chain employs TRBV19 and TRBJ2-3; 7 bases agree with TRBD2. The CDR3 has 15 amino acids. The V gene end was trimmed by 4 bases and the J gene end by 6 bases; junction bases not matched to a gene: 10. Germline V CDR1 and CDR2: LNHDA, SQIVND (reference sequence). The CDR3 region has the DNA TGTGCCAGTAGTACCCGGGAGGTAGCGGCGGATACGCAGTATTTT. Protein: CASSTREVAADTQYF.

This clonotype was counted ten times or more. V usage is TRBV15 and J usage is TRBJ2-3, with a weak D call TRBD1 (6 bases). Germline values: CDR1 LNHNV, CDR2 YYDKDF (reference sequence). V was trimmed by 5 bases and J by 5 bases, leaving 14 bases between them. The CDR3 consists of 14 residues. CDR3 protein: CATSVDPDRDTQYF. As DNA, the CDR3 is TGTGCCACCAGCGTAGACCCGGACAGAGATACGCAGTATTTT.

This clonotype was observed at least ten times. The chain uses TRBV29-1 and TRBJ2-7; 7 nucleotides line up with TRBD2. The trim removed 5 bases at V and 0 bases at J, leaving 4 bases unmatched. Germline V lookup: CDR1 SQVTM, CDR2 ANQGSEA. This CDR3 has 13 residues. The CDR3, as DNA: TGCAGCGTTCACCCGGGGGGCTCCTACGAGCAGTACTTC. This codes for CSVHPGGSYEQYF.

This clonotype showed up just once. This CDR3 is CASSQSHRVNTEAFF. CDR3 DNA sequence: TGTGCCAGCAGCCAATCACACAGGGTGAACACTGAAGCTTTCTTT. V gene TRBV3-1 combines with J gene TRBJ1-1; weak D call: TRBD1 (6 bases). This CDR3 has 15 amino acids. Germline assignment: CDR1 LGHDT and CDR2 YNNKEL (reference sequence). V was trimmed by 2 bases and J by 0 bases, leaving 10 bases between them.

This sequence joins TRBV7-9 and TRBJ1-5; no clear D gene. This CDR3 has 13 amino acids. The germline V gene has CDR1 SEHNR and CDR2 FQNEAQ (reference sequence). The V gene lost 8 bases and the J gene lost 2 bases, with 10 bases spanning the gap. This CDR3 is CASGLGGNQPQHF. CDR3 DNA: TGTGCCAGCGGACTTGGAGGCAATCAGCCCCAGCATTTT.

V is TRBV11-3 and J is TRBJ2-1; 10 bases fit TRBD2. The junction had 7 bases not matched to a gene; V was cut back by 2 bases and J by 0 bases. The germline gives CDR1 SGHNT, CDR2 YENEEA. The CDR3 runs to 18 residues. The CDR3 nucleotides are TGTGCCAGCAGCTTACAAAGCGGGAGGGCCGACTCCTACAATGAGCAGTTCTTC. It translates to CASSLQSGRADSYNEQFF.

This clonotype was picked up a small number of times. J is TRBJ2-5 and V is TRBV27; possibly TRBD2 for D (5 bases). This CDR3 is 15 amino acids long. Germline V lookup: CDR1 MNHEY, CDR2 SMNVEV (reference sequence). The V gene lost 1 base and the J gene lost 5 bases, with 14 bases spanning the gap. The CDR3 sequence: CASSLWAGPGETQYF. CDR3 DNA sequence: TGTGCCAGCAGTTTATGGGCAGGCCCGGGGGAGACCCAGTACTTC.

The chain recombines TRBV10-3 with TRBJ2-7; the match to TRBD1 covers 7 bases. Germline V gives CDR1 ENHRY, CDR2 SYGVKD. V was pared by 11 bases and J by 0 bases, with 7 bases of the junction left unmatched. CDR3 size: 13 residues. The CDR3 loop is CAGSTGDSYEQYF. In DNA form, the CDR3 reads TGTGCCGGATCTACAGGGGACTCCTACGAGCAGTACTTC.